This T cell receptor (beta chain) was observed in a study of CXCR3-negative and CXCR3-positive naive CD8 T cells. A word on this clonotype: Its antigen is currently unknown.

CDR1 and CDR2 from the germline V gene are LGHDT and YNNKEL (reference sequence). The CDR3 runs 16 residues. Study findings and constraints: For the naive subsets, surface CD5 was similar, and TCR strength was inferred from TRB CDR3 properties. CXCR3-negative and CXCR3-positive naive cells shared comparable TRBV-TRBJ usage, but memory cells did not.

UMI labels and 5' RACE were used to prepare the TRB cDNA libraries. TCRdb re-called the 5' RACE reads and gives one entry per CDR3 protein, without DNA. The repertoire table contains under 55,000 distinct CDR3 sequences. The chain carries TRBV3-1 and TRBJ2-1; TCRdb reports TRBD2, a call that lacks DNA to check it against. The sequence came from a human donor in good health. Some clones in this sample may be carry-over from other donors' samples. Sample: memory CD8+ T cells from blood. The CDR3: CASSQDLQGPFGEQFF.